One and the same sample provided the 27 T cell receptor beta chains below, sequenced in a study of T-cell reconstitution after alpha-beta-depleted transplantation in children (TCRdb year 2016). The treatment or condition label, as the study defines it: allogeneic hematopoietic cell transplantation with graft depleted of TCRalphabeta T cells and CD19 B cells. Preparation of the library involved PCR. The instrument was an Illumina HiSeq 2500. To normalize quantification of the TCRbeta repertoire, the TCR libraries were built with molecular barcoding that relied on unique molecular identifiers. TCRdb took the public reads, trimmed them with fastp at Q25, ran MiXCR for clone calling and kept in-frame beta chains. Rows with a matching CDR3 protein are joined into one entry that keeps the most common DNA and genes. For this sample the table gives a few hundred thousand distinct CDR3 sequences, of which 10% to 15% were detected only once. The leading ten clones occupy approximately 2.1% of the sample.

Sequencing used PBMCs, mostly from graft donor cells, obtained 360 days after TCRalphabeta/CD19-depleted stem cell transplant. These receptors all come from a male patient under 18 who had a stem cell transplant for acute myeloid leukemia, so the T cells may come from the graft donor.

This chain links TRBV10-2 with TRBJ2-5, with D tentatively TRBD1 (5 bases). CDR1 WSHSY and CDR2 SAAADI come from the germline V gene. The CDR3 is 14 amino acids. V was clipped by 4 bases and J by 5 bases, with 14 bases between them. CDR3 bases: TGCGCCAGCAGTGCGTGGGGCGCCGGGGAGACCCAGTACTTC. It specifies CASSAWGAGETQYF.

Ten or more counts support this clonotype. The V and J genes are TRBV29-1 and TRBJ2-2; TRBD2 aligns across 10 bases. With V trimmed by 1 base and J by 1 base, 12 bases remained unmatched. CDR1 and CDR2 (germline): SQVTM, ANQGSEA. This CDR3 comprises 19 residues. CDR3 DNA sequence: TGCAGCGTTGAAGCTAAGCGGGAGGGCCAAGGGAGGAACACCGGGGAGCTGTTTTTT. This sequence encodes CSVEAKREGQGRNTGELFF.

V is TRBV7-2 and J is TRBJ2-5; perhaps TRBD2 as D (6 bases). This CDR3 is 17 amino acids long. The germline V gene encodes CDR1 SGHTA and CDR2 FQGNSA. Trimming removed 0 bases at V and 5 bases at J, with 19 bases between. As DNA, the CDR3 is TGTGCCAGCAGCTTAGCGACGGGGGACTCACCCTGGGAGACCCAGTACTTC. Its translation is CASSLATGDSPWETQYF.

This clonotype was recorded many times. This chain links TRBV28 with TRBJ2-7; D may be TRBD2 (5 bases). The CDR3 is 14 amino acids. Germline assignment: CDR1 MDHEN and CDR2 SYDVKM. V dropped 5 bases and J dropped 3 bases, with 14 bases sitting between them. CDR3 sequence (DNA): TGTGCCAGCAGTCTGTGGACTGGATACTACGAGCAGTACTTC. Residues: CASSLWTGYYEQYF.

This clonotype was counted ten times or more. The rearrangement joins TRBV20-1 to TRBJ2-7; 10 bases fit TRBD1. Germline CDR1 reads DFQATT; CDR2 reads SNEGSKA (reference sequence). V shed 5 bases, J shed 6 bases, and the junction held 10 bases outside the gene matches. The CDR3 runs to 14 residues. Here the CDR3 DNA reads TGCAGTGCTGACTCCGGGACAGGGGTGAGCGAGCAGTACTTC. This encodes CSADSGTGVSEQYF.

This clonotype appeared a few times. As DNA, the CDR3 is TGTGCCAGCATGGCAAGCAGGGAGGGAGAGACCCAGTACTTC. This translates into CASMASREGETQYF. This chain joins TRBV5-6 and TRBJ2-5; 7 bases fit TRBD2. The CDR3 loop spans 14 amino acids. Unmatched junction bases numbered 9, after V lost 6 bases and J lost 4 bases. The germline CDR1 and CDR2 sequences are SGHDT and YYEEEE. Full variable domain (rest looked up from reference TRBV5-6 and TRBJ2-5): DAGVTQSPTHLIKTRGQQVTLRCSPKSGHDTVSWYQQALGQGPQFIFQYYEEEERQRGNFPDRFSGHQFPNYSSELNVNALLLGDSALYLCASMASREGETQYFGPGTRLLVL.

Here the CDR3 reads CASSLVGSAHQETQYF. DNA for the CDR3: TGTGCCAGCAGCTTAGTAGGTAGCGCGCACCAAGAGACCCAGTACTTC. The chain recombines TRBV7-2 with TRBJ2-5; the D gene is possibly TRBD2 (5 bases). CDR1 is SGHTA, CDR2 FQGNSA, per germline. This CDR3 spans 16 amino acids. Trimming took 1 base from V and 0 from J, leaving 12 bases between them.

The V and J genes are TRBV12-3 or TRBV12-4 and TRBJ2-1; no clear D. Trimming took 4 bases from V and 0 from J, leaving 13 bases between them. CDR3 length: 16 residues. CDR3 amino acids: CASSYVGAPSYNEQFF. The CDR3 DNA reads TGTGCCAGCAGTTATGTGGGTGCGCCCTCCTACAATGAGCAGTTCTTC.

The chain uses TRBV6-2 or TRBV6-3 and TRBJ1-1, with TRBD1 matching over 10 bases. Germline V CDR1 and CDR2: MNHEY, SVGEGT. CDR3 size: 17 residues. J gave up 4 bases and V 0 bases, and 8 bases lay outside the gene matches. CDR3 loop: CASSYSTPGTGVTEAFF. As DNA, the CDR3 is TGTGCCAGCAGTTACTCTACCCCCGGGACAGGGGTCACTGAAGCTTTCTTT.

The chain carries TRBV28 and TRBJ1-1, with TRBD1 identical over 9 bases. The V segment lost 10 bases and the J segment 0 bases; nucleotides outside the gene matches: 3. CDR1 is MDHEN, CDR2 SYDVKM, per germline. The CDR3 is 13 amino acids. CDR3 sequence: CATGTGMNTEAFF. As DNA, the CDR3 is TGTGCCACGGGGACAGGGATGAACACTGAAGCTTTCTTT. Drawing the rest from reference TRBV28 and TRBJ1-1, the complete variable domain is DVKVTQSSRYLVKRTGEKVFLECVQDMDHENMFWYRQDPGLGLRLIYFSYDVKMKEKGDIPEGYSVSREKKERFSLILESASTNQTSMYLCATGTGMNTEAFFGQGTRLTVV.

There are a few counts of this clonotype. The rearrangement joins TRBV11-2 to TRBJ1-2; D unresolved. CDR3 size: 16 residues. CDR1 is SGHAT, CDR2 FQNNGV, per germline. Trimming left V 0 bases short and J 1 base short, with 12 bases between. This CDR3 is CASSLDSDAHNYGYTF. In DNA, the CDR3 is TGTGCCAGCAGCTTAGACAGTGACGCCCATAACTATGGCTACACCTTC.

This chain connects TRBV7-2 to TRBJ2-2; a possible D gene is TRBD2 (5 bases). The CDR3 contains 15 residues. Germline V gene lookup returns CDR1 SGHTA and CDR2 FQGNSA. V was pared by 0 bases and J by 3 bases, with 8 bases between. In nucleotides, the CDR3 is TGTGCCAGCAGCTTAGCGAGGGTGTACACCGGGGAGCTGTTTTTT. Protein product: CASSLARVYTGELFF.

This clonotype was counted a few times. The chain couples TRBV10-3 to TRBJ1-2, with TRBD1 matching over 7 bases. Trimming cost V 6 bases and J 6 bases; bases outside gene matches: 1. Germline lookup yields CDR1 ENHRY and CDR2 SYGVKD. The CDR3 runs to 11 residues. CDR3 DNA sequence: TGTGCCATCAGGACAGGGCATGGCTACACCTTC. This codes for CAIRTGHGYTF.

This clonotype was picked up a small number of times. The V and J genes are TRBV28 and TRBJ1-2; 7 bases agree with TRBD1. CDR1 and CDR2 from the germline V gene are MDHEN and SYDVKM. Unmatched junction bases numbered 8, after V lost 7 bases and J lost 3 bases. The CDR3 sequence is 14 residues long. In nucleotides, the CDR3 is TGTGCCAGCAACAGGGGACAAGTATACTATGGCTACACCTTC. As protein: CASNRGQVYYGYTF.

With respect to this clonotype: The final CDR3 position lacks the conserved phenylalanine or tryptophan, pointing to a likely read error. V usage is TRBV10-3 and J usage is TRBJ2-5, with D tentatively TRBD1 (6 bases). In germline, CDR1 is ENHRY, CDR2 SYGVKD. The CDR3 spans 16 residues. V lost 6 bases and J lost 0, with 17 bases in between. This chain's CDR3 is CAISYDRSPYQETQYC. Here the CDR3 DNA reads TGTGCCATCAGCTACGACAGGTCCCCGTACCAAGAGACCCAGTACTGC.

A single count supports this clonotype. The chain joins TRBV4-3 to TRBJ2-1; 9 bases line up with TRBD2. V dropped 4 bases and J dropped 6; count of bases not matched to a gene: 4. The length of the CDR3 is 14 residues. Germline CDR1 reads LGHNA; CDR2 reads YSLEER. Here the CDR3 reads CASSRVTSGNEQFF. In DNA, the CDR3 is TGCGCCAGCAGCCGCGTGACTAGCGGCAATGAGCAGTTCTTC.

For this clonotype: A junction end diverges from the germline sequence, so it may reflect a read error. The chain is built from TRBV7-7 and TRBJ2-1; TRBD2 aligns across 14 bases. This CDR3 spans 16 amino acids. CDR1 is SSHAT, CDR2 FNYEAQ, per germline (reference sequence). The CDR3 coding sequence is TGTGCTAGCAGCCTAAGACTAGCGGGAGGGCAGAATGAGCAGTTCTTC. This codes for CASSLRLAGGQNEQFF.

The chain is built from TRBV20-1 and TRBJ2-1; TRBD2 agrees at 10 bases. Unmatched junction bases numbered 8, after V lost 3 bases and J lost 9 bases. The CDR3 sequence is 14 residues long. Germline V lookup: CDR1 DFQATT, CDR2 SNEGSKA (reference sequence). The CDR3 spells CSASPSGRVGEQFF. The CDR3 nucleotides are TGCAGTGCTAGTCCCAGCGGGAGGGTAGGTGAGCAGTTCTTC.

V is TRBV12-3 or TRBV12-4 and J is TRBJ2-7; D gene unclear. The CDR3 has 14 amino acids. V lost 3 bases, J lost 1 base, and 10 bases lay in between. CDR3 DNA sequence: TGTGCCAGCAGTTTTGGAAGTTCATCCTACGAGCAGTACTTC. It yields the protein CASSFGSSSYEQYF.

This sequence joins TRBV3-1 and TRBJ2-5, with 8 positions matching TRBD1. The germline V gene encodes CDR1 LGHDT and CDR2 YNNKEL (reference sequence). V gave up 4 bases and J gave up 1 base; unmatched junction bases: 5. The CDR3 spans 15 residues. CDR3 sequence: CASSRRTGLQETQYF. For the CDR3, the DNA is TGTGCCAGCAGCCGGAGGACAGGGCTCCAAGAGACCCAGTACTTC.

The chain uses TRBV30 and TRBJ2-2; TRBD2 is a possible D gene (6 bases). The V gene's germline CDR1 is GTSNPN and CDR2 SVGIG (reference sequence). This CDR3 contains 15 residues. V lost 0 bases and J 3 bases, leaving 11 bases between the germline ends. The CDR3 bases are TGTGCCTGGAGTGTCGGGGAGGTGGACACCGGGGAGCTGTTTTTT. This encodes CAWSVGEVDTGELFF.

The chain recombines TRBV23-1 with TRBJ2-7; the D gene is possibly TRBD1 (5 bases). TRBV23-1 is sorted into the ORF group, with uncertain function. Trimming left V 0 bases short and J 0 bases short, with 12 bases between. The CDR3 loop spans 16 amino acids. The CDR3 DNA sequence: TGCGCCAGCAGTCAATCGATAAGGGGTTGCTCCTACGAGCAGTACTTC. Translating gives CASSQSIRGCSYEQYF.

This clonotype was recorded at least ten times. CDR3 bases: TGTGCCAGCATGGCAGGGGTGGTTGCCTACGAGCAGTACTTC. Translating gives CASMAGVVAYEQYF. The V and J genes are TRBV28 and TRBJ2-7, with a possible D match to TRBD1 (6 bases). The CDR3 consists of 14 residues. Germline loops: CDR1 MDHEN, CDR2 SYDVKM. Trimming took 7 bases from V and 2 from J, leaving 15 bases between them.

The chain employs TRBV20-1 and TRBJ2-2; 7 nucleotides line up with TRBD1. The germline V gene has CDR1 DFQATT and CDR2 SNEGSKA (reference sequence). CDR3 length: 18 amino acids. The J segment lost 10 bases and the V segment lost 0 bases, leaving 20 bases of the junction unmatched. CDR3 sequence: CSARDPSPATGPREELFF. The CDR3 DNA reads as TGCAGTGCTAGAGACCCTTCGCCAGCGACAGGGCCTAGGGAGGAGCTGTTTTTT.

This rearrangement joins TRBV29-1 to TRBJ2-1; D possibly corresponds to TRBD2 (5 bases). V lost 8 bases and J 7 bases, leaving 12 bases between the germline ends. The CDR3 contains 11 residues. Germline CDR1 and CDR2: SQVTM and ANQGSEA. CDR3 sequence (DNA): TGCAGCACTAGTCTGGGGAATGAGCAGTTCTTC. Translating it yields CSTSLGNEQFF.

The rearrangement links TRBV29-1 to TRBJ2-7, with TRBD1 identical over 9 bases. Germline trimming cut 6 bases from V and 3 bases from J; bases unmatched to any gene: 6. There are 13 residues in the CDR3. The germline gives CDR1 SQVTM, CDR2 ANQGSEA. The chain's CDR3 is CSVGDRALYEQYF. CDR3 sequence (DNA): TGCAGCGTGGGGGACAGGGCCCTCTACGAGCAGTACTTC.

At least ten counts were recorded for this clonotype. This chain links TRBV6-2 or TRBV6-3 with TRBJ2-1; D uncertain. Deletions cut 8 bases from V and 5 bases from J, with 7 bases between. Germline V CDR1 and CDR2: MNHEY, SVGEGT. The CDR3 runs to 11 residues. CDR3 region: CASGRDNEQFF. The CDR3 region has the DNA TGTGCCAGCGGTCGGGACAATGAGCAGTTCTTC.